This entry describes one TCR beta chain. The antigen is unknown. This specimen belongs to a study of blood T cells in healthy people across ages. Overall study findings and caveats: Nothing was known about donor CMV status, and this possibly confounded expanded clonotype changes.

V lost 2 bases, J lost 1 base, and 3 bases stayed unmatched. The CDR3 sequence is 15 residues long. Germline CDR1 reads DFQATT; CDR2 reads SNEGSKA (reference sequence). A second PCR, run for roughly 7 to 11 cycles, used a sample-barcoded 5' primer plus a J-beta primer mix. From the 5' RACE reads, TCRdb called clonotypes with MiXCR, one entry per CDR3 protein. This sample carries hundreds of thousands of distinct CDR3 sequences, approximately 26% of them seen once, and the ten largest clones take approximately 3.5%. The data were also submitted as part of a second study, on T cells of mothers and their children.

Material: blood. The chain combines TRBV20-1 with TRBJ2-5; 11 bases map to TRBD2. This clonotype originated in a boy aged 2 to 10 in good health. The CDR3 loop is CSARLAGGPQETQYF. The CDR3 DNA follows: TGCAGTGCTAGACTAGCGGGAGGCCCCCAAGAGACCCAGTACTTC.